Below, 18 T cell receptor beta chains from the same sample are listed, as sequenced in a study of cytomegalovirus exposure and HLA in healthy donors (dated by TCRdb to the late 2010s). To prepare the library, the immunoSEQ multiplex PCR assay was applied. The multiplex PCR relied on a mix of 60 forward primers for TCR Vbeta segments and 13 reverse primers for TCR Jbeta segments. Entries here come from immuneACCESS through TCRdb and include only in-frame sequences with V and J called. Some clones fail to appear in such tables; in the studies checked, an unresolved V gene covers under half of the shortfall, and the cause of the remainder is unknown. For this sample there are about 38,000 clones; almost 70% appear just once. The ten largest clones capture approximately 7% of the sample. Sequencing was performed on PBMCs. These receptors were collected from a young man in good health and CMV-seronegative.

V usage is TRBV4-1 and J usage is TRBJ2-7; tentative D call: TRBD2 (7 bases). The CDR3 spans 16 residues. Trimming took off 4 bases at V and 6 bases at J, with 22 bases between the two ends. Germline CDR1 reads MGHRA; CDR2 reads YSYEKL. As DNA, the CDR3 is TGCGCCAGCAGCCCCCGGGGGTCGGGGGGCCGGGGCGAGCAGTACTTC. As protein: CASSPRGSGGRGEQYF.

The chain carries TRBV4-2 and TRBJ1-4; 7 bases agree with TRBD1. V was clipped by 5 bases and J by 2 bases; unmatched bases: 11. This CDR3 has 17 amino acids. CDR1 is LGHNA and CDR2 is YNFKEQ in the germline V gene. CDR3 in amino acids: CASSLGTAVSTNEKLFF. The CDR3 DNA is TGTGCCAGCAGCTTAGGGACAGCCGTTTCGACTAATGAAAAACTGTTTTTT.

The chain joins TRBV4-1 to TRBJ1-5; 8 bases align to TRBD1. The CDR3 totals 15 residues. Germline assignment: CDR1 MGHRA and CDR2 YSYEKL. After removal of 0 bases from V and 3 bases from J, the junction contained 1 base not matched to a gene. Here the CDR3 reads CASSQEGQANQPQHF. DNA of the CDR3: TGCGCCAGCAGCCAAGAGGGACAGGCCAATCAGCCCCAGCATTTT.

The CDR3 spells CASSQDHQDGELFF. CDR3 sequence (DNA): TGCGCCAGCAGCCAAGATCATCAGGACGGGGAGCTGTTTTTT. V gene TRBV4-3 combines with J gene TRBJ2-2; D is unresolved. This CDR3 region has 14 residues. The V end lost 0 bases, the J end lost 7 bases, and 9 bases lay between the germline ends. CDR1 is LGHNA and CDR2 is YSLEER in the germline V gene.

The chain employs TRBV29-1 and TRBJ2-7; 8 positions match TRBD1. The germline gives CDR1 SQVTM, CDR2 ANQGSEA. The CDR3 is 14 amino acids. The trim removed 2 bases at V and 6 bases at J, leaving 9 bases unmatched. The CDR3 protein is CSVEKRGQGGEQYF. The CDR3, as DNA: TGCAGCGTTGAAAAAAGAGGACAGGGTGGCGAGCAGTACTTC.

The chain combines TRBV27 with TRBJ1-2, with 7 nucleotides matching TRBD1. The J segment lost 4 bases and the V segment lost 6 bases, leaving 5 bases of the junction unmatched. This CDR3 spans 13 amino acids. Germline V CDR1 and CDR2: MNHEY, SMNVEV (reference sequence). The CDR3, as DNA: TGTGCCAGCAGCCAGGACAGGTTCTATGGCTACACCTTC. It translates to CASSQDRFYGYTF.

This clone occurred a few times. The chain couples TRBV6-4 to TRBJ2-1, with TRBD2 identical over 7 bases. This CDR3 region has 14 residues. Germline V gene sequence: CDR1 MRHNA, CDR2 SNTAGT. The V segment lost 5 bases and the J segment 5 bases; nucleotides outside the gene matches: 6. For the CDR3, the DNA is TGTGCCAGCAGTCGGACTAGTGGAAACAATGAGCAGTTCTTC. It translates to CASSRTSGNNEQFF.

The chain carries TRBV29-1 and TRBJ2-3; 12 positions agree with TRBD2. This CDR3 is 19 amino acids long. V lost 2 bases to trimming and J lost 0 bases; unmatched junction nucleotides: 12. Germline CDR1 SQVTM, CDR2 ANQGSEA. This CDR3 reads CSVESLAGGLVGSTDTQYF. CDR3 bases: TGCAGCGTTGAATCACTAGCGGGAGGTCTCGTTGGTAGCACAGATACGCAGTATTTT.

The chain is built from TRBV7-9 and TRBJ2-1, with 10 bases fitting TRBD1. V lost 3 bases, J lost 5 bases, and 4 bases stayed unmatched. This CDR3 is 15 amino acids long. CDR1 and CDR2 (germline): SEHNR, FQNEAQ (reference sequence). CDR3 DNA sequence: TGTGCCAGCAGCTTTACCGGGACAGGGGACAATGAGCAGTTCTTC. Encoded protein: CASSFTGTGDNEQFF.

The chain links TRBV6-5 to TRBJ1-3; D gene ambiguous. V lost 2 bases to trimming and J lost 3 bases, with 8 bases between them. The CDR3 has 14 amino acids. Germline-derived CDR1 and CDR2 are MNHEY and SVGAGI. The CDR3 loop is CASSYKQYGNTIYF. CDR3 sequence (DNA): TGTGCCAGCAGTTACAAACAGTATGGAAACACCATATATTTT.

This clone was counted once. This chain links TRBV4-2 with TRBJ2-1; 7 bases line up with TRBD2. Trimming cost V 2 bases and J 7 bases; bases outside gene matches: 14. The CDR3 has 17 amino acids. The germline CDR1 and CDR2 sequences are LGHNA and YNFKEQ. In DNA, the CDR3 is TGTGCCAGCAGCCAACAAAAAGGGAGGGCCATCGGGAATGAGCAGTTCTTC. As protein: CASSQQKGRAIGNEQFF.

V usage is TRBV4-1 and J usage is TRBJ2-3; D gene uncertain. Per the germline V gene, CDR1 is MGHRA and CDR2 is YSYEKL. The CDR3 length is 18 residues. V was pared by 1 base and J by 0 bases, with 17 bases between. This chain's CDR3 is CASSQVEPRRESTDTQYF. In nucleotides, the CDR3 is TGCGCCAGCAGCCAAGTCGAGCCCCGTAGAGAGAGCACAGATACGCAGTATTTT.

The table lists this clone with a few counts. This chain connects TRBV2 to TRBJ2-7; TRBD2 aligns across 8 bases. The CDR3 length is 14 residues. Germline lookup yields CDR1 SNHLY and CDR2 FYNNEI. V was clipped by 7 bases and J by 1 base; unmatched bases: 6. The CDR3 DNA sequence: TGTGCCAGCAAAGCGGCGGGAGGTTCCTACGAGCAGTACTTC. Translating it yields CASKAAGGSYEQYF.

The CDR3 region is CASKRTGQGQETQYF. The CDR3 DNA reads TGTGCCAGCAAGAGAACGGGACAGGGGCAAGAGACCCAGTACTTC. The rearrangement joins TRBV21-1 to TRBJ2-5; the table's D call TRBD1 went unverified against the DNA. TRBV21-1 is given as a pseudogene. This CDR3 has 15 amino acids.

The chain couples TRBV6-6 to TRBJ2-7; 8 nucleotides match TRBD2. CDR1 MNHNY and CDR2 SVGAGI come from the germline V gene (reference sequence). The junction had 5 bases not matched to a gene; V was cut back by 7 bases and J by 6 bases. This CDR3 comprises 12 residues. CDR3 residues: CASTGRASEQYF. For the CDR3, the DNA is TGTGCCAGCACCGGGAGGGCCAGCGAGCAGTACTTC.

The chain employs TRBV10-3 and TRBJ2-1; D may be TRBD2 (5 bases). Germline V gene data show CDR1 as ENHRY and CDR2 as SYGVKD. CDR3 size: 15 residues. With 0 bases removed from V and 1 base from J, the gap between germline ends came to 7 bases. CDR3 DNA: TGTGCCATCAGTGAGTCTGAGGGTTCCTACAATGAGCAGTTCTTC. As protein: CAISESEGSYNEQFF.

This chain connects TRBV11-2 to TRBJ1-6; D gene uncertain. The CDR3 is 10 residues long. Trimming shortened V by 5 bases and J by 13 bases, and 6 bases separated the two germline ends. Germline lookup yields CDR1 SGHAT and CDR2 FQNNGV. The DNA for the CDR3 is TGTGCCAGCAGCCCCAGTCCCCTCCACTTT. Its protein is CASSPSPLHF.

This rearrangement joins TRBV2 to TRBJ2-7, with a tentative D call TRBD1 (6 bases). Germline lookup yields CDR1 SNHLY and CDR2 FYNNEI. The V end was cut by 7 bases, the J end by 2 bases, with 18 bases between. This CDR3 has 15 amino acids. The CDR3 nucleotides are TGTGCCAGCACTACTGGGGGCAGACATACCTACGAGCAGTACTTC. Translation: CASTTGGRHTYEQYF.